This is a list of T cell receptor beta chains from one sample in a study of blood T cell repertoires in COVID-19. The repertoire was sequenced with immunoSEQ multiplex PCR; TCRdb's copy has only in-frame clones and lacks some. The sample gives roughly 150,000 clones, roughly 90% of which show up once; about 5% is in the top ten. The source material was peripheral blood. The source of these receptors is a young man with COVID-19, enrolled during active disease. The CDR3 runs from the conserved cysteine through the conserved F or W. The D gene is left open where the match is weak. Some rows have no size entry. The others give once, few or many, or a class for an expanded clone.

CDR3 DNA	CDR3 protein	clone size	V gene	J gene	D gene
TGTGCCAGCAGTTTTTATCGAACGCGGGGGGAGCAGTACTTC	CASSFYRTRGEQYF	-	TRBV28	TRBJ2-7	TRBD2
TGTGCCACCAGTCAAGGGGGCTCCCAAGGGGAAAAACTGCTTTTT	CATSQGGSQGEKLLF	-	TRBV15	TRBJ1-4	TRBD1
TGCGCCAGCAGCTCACCGACTAGCGGGAGTTTTGACCCACCCGGGGAGCTGTTTTTT	CASSSPTSGSFDPPGELFF	once	TRBV4-1	TRBJ2-2	TRBD2
TGTGCCAGCAGCCCCCAGACAGGGAGAAAAGCTAACTATGGCTACACCTTC	CASSPQTGRKANYGYTF	-	TRBV7-2	TRBJ1-2	TRBD1
TGTGCCAGCTCACAAGGGACAGCCCAAGAGACCCAGTACTTC	CASSQGTAQETQYF	-	TRBV18	TRBJ2-5	TRBD1
TGTGCCAGCAGTAGATGGACAGGTCAGACCTACGAGCAGTACTTC	CASSRWTGQTYEQYF	-	TRBV27	TRBJ2-7	TRBD1
TGTGCCAGCAGCGTAGACTCAGGGGAAGAGCAGTACTTC	CASSVDSGEEQYF	-	TRBV9	TRBJ2-7	-
TGTGCCAGCAGTCGCTCGGCGGGAGGGGGCACAGATACGCAGTATTTT	CASSRSAGGGTDTQYF	-	TRBV28	TRBJ2-3	TRBD2
TGTGCCACCAGTGATCTTAGTACAGGGAAGGACGAGCAGTACTTC	CATSDLSTGKDEQYF	-	TRBV24-1	TRBJ2-7	-
TGTGCCAGCACCGGGACTAGCTCCGTCTTC	CASTGTSSVF	-	TRBV6-5	TRBJ2-1	TRBD2